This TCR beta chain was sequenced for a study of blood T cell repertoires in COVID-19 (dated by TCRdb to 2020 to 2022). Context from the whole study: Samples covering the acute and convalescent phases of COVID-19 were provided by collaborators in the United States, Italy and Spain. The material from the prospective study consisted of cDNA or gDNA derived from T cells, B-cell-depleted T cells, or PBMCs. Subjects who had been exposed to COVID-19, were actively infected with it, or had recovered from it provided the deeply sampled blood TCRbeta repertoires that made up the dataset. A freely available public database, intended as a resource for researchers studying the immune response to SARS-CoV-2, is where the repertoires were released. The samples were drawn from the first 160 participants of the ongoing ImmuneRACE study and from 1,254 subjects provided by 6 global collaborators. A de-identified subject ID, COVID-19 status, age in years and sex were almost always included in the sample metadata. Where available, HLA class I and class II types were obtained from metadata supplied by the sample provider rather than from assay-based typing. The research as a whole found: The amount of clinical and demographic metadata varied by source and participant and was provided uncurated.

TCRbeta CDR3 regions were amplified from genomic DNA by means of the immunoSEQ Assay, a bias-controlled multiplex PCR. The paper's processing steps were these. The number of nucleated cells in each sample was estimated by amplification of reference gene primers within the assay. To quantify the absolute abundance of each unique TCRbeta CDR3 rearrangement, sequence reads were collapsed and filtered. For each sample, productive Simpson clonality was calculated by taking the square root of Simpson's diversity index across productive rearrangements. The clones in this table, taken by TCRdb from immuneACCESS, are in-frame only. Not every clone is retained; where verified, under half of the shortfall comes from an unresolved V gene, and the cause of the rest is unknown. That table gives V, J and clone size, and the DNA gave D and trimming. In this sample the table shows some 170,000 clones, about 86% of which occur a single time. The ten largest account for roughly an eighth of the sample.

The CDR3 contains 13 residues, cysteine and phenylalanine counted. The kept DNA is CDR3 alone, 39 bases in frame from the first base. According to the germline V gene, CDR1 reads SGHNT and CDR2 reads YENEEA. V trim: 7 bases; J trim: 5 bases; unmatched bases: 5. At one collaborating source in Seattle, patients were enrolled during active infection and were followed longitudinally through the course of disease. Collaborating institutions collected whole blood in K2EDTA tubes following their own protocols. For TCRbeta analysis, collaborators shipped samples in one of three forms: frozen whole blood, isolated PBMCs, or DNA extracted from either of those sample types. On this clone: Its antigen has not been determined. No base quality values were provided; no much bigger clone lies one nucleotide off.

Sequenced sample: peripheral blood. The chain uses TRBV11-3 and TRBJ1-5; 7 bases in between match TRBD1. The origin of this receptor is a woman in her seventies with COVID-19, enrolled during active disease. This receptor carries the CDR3 CASIKGADQPQHF. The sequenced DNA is TGTGCCAGCATTAAGGGGGCTGATCAGCCCCAGCATTTT.